The 27 T cell receptor beta chains given below trace back to one sample, sequenced in a study of T cell responses to AZD1222 COVID-19 vaccine (dated by TCRdb to 2020 to 2023). The library relied on the immunoSEQ multiplex PCR assay. TCRdb holds this immuneACCESS table with in-frame rearrangements only. Some clones are missing; in checked studies, unresolved V genes explain under half, and the rest has no known cause. The sample table lists around 120,000 clones, about 86% of them with a count of one. The ten largest clones add up to 15% to 20% of the sample. What this sample's time point label stands for: about 28 days (+/-7) after the second vaccine dose. The specimen was peripheral blood, collected 28 days after the second AZD1222 dose. All receptors derive from an adult who received the AZD1222 COVID-19 vaccine.

J is TRBJ1-3 and V is TRBV2, with 7 bases aligning to TRBD1. Germline CDR1 and CDR2: SNHLY and FYNNEI. J lost 3 bases, V lost 5 bases, and 7 bases had no gene match. The CDR3 totals 15 residues. The CDR3, as DNA: TGTGCCAGCAGTTTACAGGGGAGAGGTGGAAACACCATATATTTT. Translation: CASSLQGRGGNTIYF. The entire variable domain, with the rest obtained from reference TRBV2 and TRBJ1-3, is as follows: EPEVTQTPSHQVTQMGQEVILRCVPISNHLYFYWYRQILGQKVEFLVSFYNNEISEKSEIFDDQFSVERPDGSNFTLKIRSTKLEDSAMYFCASSLQGRGGNTIYFGEGSWLTVV.

The rearrangement links TRBV2 to TRBJ1-5; TRBD1 is a possible D gene (5 bases). The CDR3 has 15 amino acids. Trimming left V 6 bases short and J 0 bases short, with 12 bases between. Germline CDR1 and CDR2: SNHLY and FYNNEI. The CDR3 sequence is CASSAGTASNQPQHF. The CDR3 DNA is TGTGCCAGCAGCGCCGGGACGGCTAGCAATCAGCCCCAGCATTTT.

This chain links TRBV25-1 with TRBJ1-3, with a tentative D call TRBD1 (6 bases). Germline V gene data show CDR1 as MGHDK and CDR2 as SYGVNS. The CDR3 loop spans 16 amino acids. V was cut by 4 bases and J by 0 bases, with 13 bases left in between. Here the CDR3 DNA reads TGTGCCAGCAGTGGGAGGACAGTCCACTCTGGAAACACCATATATTTT. Translation: CASSGRTVHSGNTIYF.

V gene TRBV5-1 combines with J gene TRBJ2-1; no definite D call. V lost 4 bases and J lost 8, with 16 bases in between. This CDR3 region has 14 residues. Germline values: CDR1 SGHRS, CDR2 YFSETQ. CDR3 coding DNA: TGCGCCAGCAGCGGCGGTTACCTCAGCGATGAGCAGTTCTTC. Translation: CASSGGYLSDEQFF. Filled out from reference TRBV5-1 and TRBJ2-1, the complete variable domain reads KAGVTQTPRYLIKTRGQQVTLSCSPISGHRSVSWYQQTPGQGLQFLFEYFSETQRNKGNFPGRFSGRQFSNSRSEMNVSTLELGDSALYLCASSGGYLSDEQFFGPGTRLTVL.

This chain links TRBV3-1 (or the pseudogene TRBV3-2) with TRBJ1-5; a weak D match, TRBD1 (6 bases). V was clipped by 2 bases and J by 4 bases, with 6 bases between them. Germline-derived CDR1 and CDR2 are LGHDT and YNNKEL (reference sequence). The length of the CDR3 is 13 residues. The CDR3 loop reads CASSQRGNQPQHF. The CDR3 DNA sequence: TGTGCCAGCAGCCAAAGGGGGAATCAGCCCCAGCATTTT.

This chain uses TRBV28 with TRBJ2-7; D remains unclear. With 7 bases removed from V and 5 bases from J, the gap between germline ends came to 12 bases. This CDR3 spans 12 amino acids. Germline lookup yields CDR1 MDHEN and CDR2 SYDVKM. DNA for the CDR3: TGTGCCAGCAATCAGCGTAGGCACGAGCAGTACTTC. Amino acid sequence: CASNQRRHEQYF.

The rearrangement joins TRBV5-5 to TRBJ1-6; 9 bases are a match to TRBD1. J lost 4 bases, V lost 4 bases, and 3 bases had no gene match. The CDR3 has 15 amino acids. Germline V gene data show CDR1 as SGHKS and CDR2 as YYEKEE (reference sequence). The CDR3 sequence: CASSRGTGYNSPLHF. CDR3 bases: TGTGCCAGCAGCCGCGGGACAGGGTATAATTCACCCCTCCACTTT.

This clone was seen more than once but under ten times. This chain connects TRBV6-2 or TRBV6-3 to TRBJ2-7, with D possibly being TRBD1 (6 bases). CDR1 is MNHEY, CDR2 SVGEGT, per germline. The V gene lost 6 bases and the J gene lost 2 bases, with 32 bases spanning the gap. The CDR3 covers 20 residues. This CDR3 reads CASSPRRLTGTLKGPYEQYF. DNA for the CDR3: TGTGCCAGCAGCCCGAGAAGATTAACGGGGACACTAAAAGGGCCCTACGAGCAGTACTTC.

The V gene is TRBV6-5, the J gene TRBJ1-2; D is perhaps TRBD1 (5 bases). Germline loops: CDR1 MNHEY, CDR2 SVGAGI. CDR3 length equals 14 residues. Trimming shortened V by 7 bases and J by 5 bases, and 17 bases separated the two germline ends. The CDR3 sequence: CASKAGVGVYGYTF. The DNA for the CDR3 is TGTGCCAGCAAGGCGGGGGTCGGAGTTTATGGCTACACCTTC.

The V gene is TRBV7-9, the J gene TRBJ1-3; no clear D gene. CDR1 is SEHNR and CDR2 is FQNEAQ in the germline V gene (reference sequence). Trimming shortened V by 1 base and J by 6 bases, and 4 bases separated the two germline ends. This CDR3 region has 12 residues. The CDR3 protein is CASSLGPNTIYF. In nucleotides, the CDR3 is TGTGCCAGCAGCTTAGGGCCAAACACCATATATTTT. The full variable domain, its missing parts supplied by reference TRBV7-9 and TRBJ1-3, is DTGVSQNPRHKITKRGQNVTFRCDPISEHNRLYWYRQTLGQGPEFLTYFQNEAQLEKSRLLSDRFSAERPKGSFSTLEIQRTEQGDSAMYLCASSLGPNTIYFGEGSWLTVV.

This clone was seen a single time. V usage is TRBV19 and J usage is TRBJ2-1, with a possible D match to TRBD1 (5 bases). The CDR3 loop spans 13 amino acids. Germline V lookup: CDR1 LNHDA, CDR2 SQIVND (reference sequence). Trimming left V 5 bases short and J 7 bases short, with 12 bases between. CDR3: CASSASGNNEQFF. The DNA of the CDR3 is TGTGCCAGTAGTGCCTCAGGGAATAATGAGCAGTTCTTC. Complete variable domain (other parts from reference TRBV19 and TRBJ2-1): DGGITQSPKYLFRKEGQNVTLSCEQNLNHDAMYWYRQDPGQGLRLIYYSQIVNDFQKGDIAEGYSVSREKKESFPLTVTSAQKNPTAFYLCASSASGNNEQFFGPGTRLTVL.

V is TRBV19 and J is TRBJ2-7; D not resolved. Trimming removed 3 bases at V and 1 base at J, with 7 bases between. Germline CDR1 LNHDA, CDR2 SQIVND (reference sequence). The CDR3 is 13 residues long. The CDR3 spells CASSMGSSYEQYF. As DNA, the CDR3 is TGTGCCAGTAGTATGGGCAGTTCCTACGAGCAGTACTTC.

The chain uses TRBV9 and TRBJ1-4; a possible D gene is TRBD1 (5 bases). The CDR3 length is 16 residues. CDR1 SGDLS and CDR2 YYNGEE come from the germline V gene. V gave up 4 bases and J gave up 8 bases, with 21 bases separating them. The CDR3 coding sequence is TGTGCCAGCAGCATTCTAAGGGGACCAACGGAAGAAAAACTGTTTTTT. Translating it yields CASSILRGPTEEKLFF.

The V gene is TRBV20-1, the J gene TRBJ1-4; 8 bases fit TRBD1. The CDR3 runs to 20 residues. J gave up 2 bases and V 3 bases, and 20 bases lay outside the gene matches. Germline lookup yields CDR1 DFQATT and CDR2 SNEGSKA (reference sequence). CDR3 loop: CSASTRQGPPHAATNEKLFF. In nucleotides, the CDR3 is TGCAGTGCTAGTACTCGACAGGGGCCCCCGCATGCTGCCACTAATGAAAAACTGTTTTTT.

This sequence joins TRBV19 and TRBJ1-1; a weak D match, TRBD1 (5 bases). V shed 1 base and J shed 1 base, with 16 bases lying between them. Germline lookup yields CDR1 LNHDA and CDR2 SQIVND (reference sequence). CDR3 length: 17 amino acids. The CDR3 loop is CASSIVAPRGPNTEAFF. CDR3 in DNA: TGTGCCAGTAGTATAGTAGCCCCCCGGGGCCCGAACACTGAAGCTTTCTTT.

This chain links TRBV9 with TRBJ1-2; 7 bases match TRBD1. Germline V lookup: CDR1 SGDLS, CDR2 YYNGEE. The CDR3 sequence is 14 residues long. With 4 bases clipped from V and 7 bases from J, the junction kept 10 bases outside the gene matches. CDR3 nucleotides: TGTGCCAGCAGCACCAGGACAGGCATCGTTGGCTACACCTTC. Translated, it gives CASSTRTGIVGYTF. The variable domain in full, completed from reference TRBV9 and TRBJ1-2, reads DSGVTQTPKHLITATGQRVTLRCSPRSGDLSVYWYQQSLDQGLQFLIQYYNGEERAKGNILERFSAQQFPDLHSELNLSSLELGDSALYFCASSTRTGIVGYTFGSGTRLTVV.

This CDR3 is CASIGVSDIQYF. In nucleotides, the CDR3 is TGTGCCAGTATCGGAGTCTCAGACATTCAGTACTTC. The chain uses TRBV19 and TRBJ2-4, with D unclear. V lost 7 bases and J 8 bases, leaving 12 bases between the germline ends. CDR3 length equals 12 residues. CDR1 and CDR2 from the germline V gene are LNHDA and SQIVND (reference sequence).

V and J are TRBV9 and TRBJ2-3; TRBD2 matches at 16 bases. Looked up from germline, CDR1 is SGDLS and CDR2 is YYNGEE. This CDR3 is built from 17 residues. Trimming took 3 bases from V and 5 from J; bases not matched to a gene: 6. The CDR3 is CASSEGLAGGQQDTQYF. The CDR3 bases are TGTGCCAGCAGCGAGGGACTAGCGGGGGGGCAACAAGATACGCAGTATTTT.

The chain carries TRBV4-3 and TRBJ1-6; TRBD1 might be the D (6 bases). The CDR3 contains 15 residues. Germline CDR1 LGHNA, CDR2 YSLEER. Between the trimmed V and J ends, which lost 0 bases and 10 bases, there was a span of 13 bases. In DNA, the CDR3 is TGCGCCAGCAGCCAAGAACATACAGGGCTCTCACCCCTCCACTTT. Translating gives CASSQEHTGLSPLHF.

This clone was observed once. The rearrangement joins TRBV9 to TRBJ2-1; D is perhaps TRBD2 (6 bases). Germline V gives CDR1 SGDLS, CDR2 YYNGEE. V lost 2 bases, J lost 1 base, and 10 bases lay in between. CDR3 length equals 15 residues. CDR3 DNA: TGTGCCAGCAGCGTGTCGGGAGATTCCTACAATGAGCAGTTCTTC. Residues: CASSVSGDSYNEQFF.

On this clone: Other DNA sequences from this sample encode an identical CDR3 as well. This chain joins TRBV5-1 and TRBJ1-1; TRBD1 agrees at 9 bases. Germline CDR1 SGHRS, CDR2 YFSETQ. The CDR3 runs to 14 residues. The junction had 1 base not matched to a gene; V was cut back by 1 base and J by 3 bases. The CDR3 reads CASSLTGGDTEAFF. CDR3 in DNA: TGCGCCAGCAGCTTGACAGGGGGCGACACTGAAGCTTTCTTT.

V gene TRBV6-5 combines with J gene TRBJ2-5, with TRBD2 identical over 7 bases. The CDR3 length is 13 residues. Trimming took 5 bases from V and 7 from J; bases not matched to a gene: 7. Germline CDR1 MNHEY, CDR2 SVGAGI. DNA of the CDR3: TGTGCCAGCAGTCTTACTTCGGGGGGGACCCAGTACTTC. Its translation: CASSLTSGGTQYF.

The J gene is TRBJ1-6, the V gene TRBV25-1, with TRBD1 as a possible D gene (5 bases). Germline loops: CDR1 MGHDK, CDR2 SYGVNS. This CDR3 has 15 amino acids. V was shortened by 8 bases and J by 0 bases, with 11 bases between the two germline ends. The CDR3 reads CASLGRSSYNSPLHF. The CDR3 DNA follows: TGTGCCAGCCTGGGACGGAGCTCCTATAATTCACCCCTCCACTTT.

V and J are TRBV30 and TRBJ2-5; D assignment may be TRBD1 or TRBD2 (5 bases each). This CDR3 has 13 amino acids. V was trimmed by 3 bases and J by 1 base, leaving 9 bases between them. CDR1 and CDR2 (germline): GTSNPN, SVGIG (reference sequence). The CDR3 region has the DNA TGTGCCTGGAGCCGGGACGCCCAAGAGACCCAGTACTTC. Translated: CAWSRDAQETQYF.

The chain is built from TRBV7-3 and TRBJ1-1, with TRBD1 matching 7 bases. CDR1 is SGHTA and CDR2 is FQGTGA in the germline V gene. The CDR3 covers 13 residues. V gave up 5 bases and J gave up 3 bases; unmatched junction bases: 3. CDR3 nucleotide sequence: TGTGCCAGCAGCATCACAGGGGACACTGAAGCTTTCTTT. Translating gives CASSITGDTEAFF.

This clone appeared once. The chain joins TRBV19 to TRBJ2-3; 10 nucleotides match TRBD1. The V gene end was trimmed by 6 bases and the J gene end by 6 bases; junction bases not matched to a gene: 9. Germline V gene sequence: CDR1 LNHDA, CDR2 SQIVND (reference sequence). The CDR3 extends over 15 amino acids. The CDR3 is CASSPAGTGVDTQYF. The CDR3 nucleotides are TGTGCCAGTAGCCCCGCCGGGACAGGGGTGGATACGCAGTATTTT.

This chain links TRBV2 with TRBJ2-7; TRBD2 might be the D (5 bases). The CDR3 is made up of 15 amino acids. CDR1 is SNHLY and CDR2 is FYNNEI in the germline V gene. Trimming shortened V by 6 bases and J by 0 bases, and 15 bases separated the two germline ends. For the CDR3, the DNA is TGTGCCAGCAGATTCAGGCCGGGGTCCTCCTACGAGCAGTACTTC. This translates into CASRFRPGSSYEQYF.